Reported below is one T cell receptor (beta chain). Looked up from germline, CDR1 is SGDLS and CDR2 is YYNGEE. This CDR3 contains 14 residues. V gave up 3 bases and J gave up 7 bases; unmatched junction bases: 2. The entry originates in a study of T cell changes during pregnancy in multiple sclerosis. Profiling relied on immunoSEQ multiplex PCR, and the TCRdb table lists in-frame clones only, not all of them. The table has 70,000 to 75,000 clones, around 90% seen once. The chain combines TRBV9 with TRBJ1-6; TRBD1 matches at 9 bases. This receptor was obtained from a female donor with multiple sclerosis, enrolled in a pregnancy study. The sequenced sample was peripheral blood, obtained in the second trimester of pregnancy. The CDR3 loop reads CASSDGTGNSPLHF. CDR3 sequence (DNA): TGTGCCAGCAGCGACGGGACAGGGAATTCACCCCTCCACTTT.